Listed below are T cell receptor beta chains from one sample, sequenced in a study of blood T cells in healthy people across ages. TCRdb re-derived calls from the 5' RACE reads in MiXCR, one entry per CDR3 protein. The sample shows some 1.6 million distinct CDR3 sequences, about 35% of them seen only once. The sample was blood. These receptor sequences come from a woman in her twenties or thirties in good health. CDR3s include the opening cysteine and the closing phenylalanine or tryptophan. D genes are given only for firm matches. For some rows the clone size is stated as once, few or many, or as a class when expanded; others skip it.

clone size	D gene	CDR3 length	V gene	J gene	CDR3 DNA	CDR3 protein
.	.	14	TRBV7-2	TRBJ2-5	TGTGCCAGCAGCTTAGTGTCAGTAGTAGAGACCCAGTACTTC	CASSLVSVVETQYF
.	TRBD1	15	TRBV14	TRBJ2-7	TGTGCCAGCAGCCCAGGATGGGGACAGTCCTACGAGCAGTACTTC	CASSPGWGQSYEQYF
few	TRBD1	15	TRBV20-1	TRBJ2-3	TGCAGTGCTAGCCCCGGGACAGGGAGAACAGATACGCAGTATTTT	CSASPGTGRTDTQYF
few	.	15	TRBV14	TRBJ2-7	TGTGCCAGCAGCCAGCTCGACGGCCTTCGGTACGAGCAGTACTTC	CASSQLDGLRYEQYF
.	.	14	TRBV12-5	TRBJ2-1	TGTGCTAGTGGTTTGACGGGCGCGGTGGGTGAGCAGTTCTTC	CASGLTGAVGEQFF
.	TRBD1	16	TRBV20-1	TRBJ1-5	TGCAGTGCTAGGCCTCAACAGGGGGCGCCCAATCAGCCCCAGCATTTT	CSARPQQGAPNQPQHF
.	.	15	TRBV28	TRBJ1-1	TGTGCCAGCAGTTCCCTAAGGACGGTGGCGACTGAAGCTTTCTTT	CASSSLRTVATEAFF
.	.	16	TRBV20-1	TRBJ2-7	TGCAGTGCTAGTAAATTCCCCCGGACAGATCTCTACGAGCAGTACTTC	CSASKFPRTDLYEQYF
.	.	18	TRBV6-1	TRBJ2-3	TGTGCCAGCAGTGAGGAAAATTGGTACGGGACTTCATCAGATACGCAGTATTTT	CASSEENWYGTSSDTQYF
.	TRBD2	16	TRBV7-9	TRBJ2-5	TGTGCCAGCAGCTTAGCTAGCGGGGGGCCGGAGGAGACCCAGTACTTC	CASSLASGGPEETQYF
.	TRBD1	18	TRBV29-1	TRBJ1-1	TGCAGCGTTGTTTGGAGACCGGGACAGGGAAAGTCTCCCACTGAAGCTTTCTTT	CSVVWRPGQGKSPTEAFF
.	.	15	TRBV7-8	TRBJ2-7	TGTGCCAGCAGCTTGACAGGCCTAGGACCCTACGAGCAGTACTTC	CASSLTGLGPYEQYF
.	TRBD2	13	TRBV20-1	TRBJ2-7	TGCAGTGCAGGGACTAGCGGGATTTACGAGCAGTACTTC	CSAGTSGIYEQYF
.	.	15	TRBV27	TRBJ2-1	TGTGCCAGCAGCCCTCTTGGGGGAGTTATCGATGAGCAGTTCTTC	CASSPLGGVIDEQFF
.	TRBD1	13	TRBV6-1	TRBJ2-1	TGTGCCAGCACCCTGACAGGGTTCGATGAGCAGTTCTTC	CASTLTGFDEQFF
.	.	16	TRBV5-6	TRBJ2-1	TGTGCCAGCAGCCGGGTAACGGTGAGCTCCTACAATGAGCAGTTCTTC	CASSRVTVSSYNEQFF
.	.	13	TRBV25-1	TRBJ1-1	TGTGCCAGCAGTGAATCAACAGGGCGACGAGCTTTCTTT	CASSESTGRRAFF
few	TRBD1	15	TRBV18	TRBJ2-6	TGTGCCAGCTCACCGACAGGGCCTGGGGCCAACGTCCTGACTTTC	CASSPTGPGANVLTF
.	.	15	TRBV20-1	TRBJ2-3	TGCAGTGCTAGGCCGGGCCCCATTTTGCCAGATACGCAGTATTTT	CSARPGPILPDTQYF
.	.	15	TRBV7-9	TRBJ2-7	TGTGCCAGCAGCTCCCTGACAGGTCTGGGGTACGAGCAGTACTTC	CASSSLTGLGYEQYF
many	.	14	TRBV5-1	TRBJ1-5	TGTGCCAGCAGTTTGGGGGAGAGCAATCAGCCCCAGCATTTT	CASSLGESNQPQHF
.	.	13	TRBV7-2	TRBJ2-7	TGTGCCAGCAGAGAACCGGGACGTCACGAGCAGTACTTC	CASREPGRHEQYF